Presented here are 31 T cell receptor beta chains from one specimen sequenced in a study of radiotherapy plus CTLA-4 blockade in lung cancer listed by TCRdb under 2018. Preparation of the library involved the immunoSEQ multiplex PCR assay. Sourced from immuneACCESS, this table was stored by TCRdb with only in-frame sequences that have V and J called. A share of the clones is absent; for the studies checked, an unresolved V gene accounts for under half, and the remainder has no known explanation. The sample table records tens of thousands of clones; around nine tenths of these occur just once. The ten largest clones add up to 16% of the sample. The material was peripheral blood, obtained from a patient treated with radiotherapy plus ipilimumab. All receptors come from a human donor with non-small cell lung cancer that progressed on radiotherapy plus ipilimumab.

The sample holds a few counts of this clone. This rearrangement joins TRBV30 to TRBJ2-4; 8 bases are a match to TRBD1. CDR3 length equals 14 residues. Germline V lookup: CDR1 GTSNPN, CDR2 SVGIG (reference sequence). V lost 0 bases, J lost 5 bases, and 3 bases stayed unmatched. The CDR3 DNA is TGTGCCTGGAGTGTCAGGGGGCGTCAAAACATTCAGTACTTC. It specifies CAWSVRGRQNIQYF.

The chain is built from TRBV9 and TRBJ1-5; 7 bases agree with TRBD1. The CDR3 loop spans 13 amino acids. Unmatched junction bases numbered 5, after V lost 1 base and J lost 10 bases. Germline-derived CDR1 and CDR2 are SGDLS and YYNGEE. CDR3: CASSVRQGGPQHF. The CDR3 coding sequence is TGTGCCAGCAGCGTAAGACAGGGTGGACCCCAGCATTTT.

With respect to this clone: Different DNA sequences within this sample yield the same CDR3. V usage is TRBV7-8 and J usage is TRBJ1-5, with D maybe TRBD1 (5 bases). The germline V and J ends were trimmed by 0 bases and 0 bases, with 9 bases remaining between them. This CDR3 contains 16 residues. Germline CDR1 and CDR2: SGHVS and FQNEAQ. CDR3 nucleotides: TGTGCCAGCAGCTTAGCAGGGCAGGGTAGCAATCAGCCCCAGCATTTT. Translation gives CASSLAGQGSNQPQHF.

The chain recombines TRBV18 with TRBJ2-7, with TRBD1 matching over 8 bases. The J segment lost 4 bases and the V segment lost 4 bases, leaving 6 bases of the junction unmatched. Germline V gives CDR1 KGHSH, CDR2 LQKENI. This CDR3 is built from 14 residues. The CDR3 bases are TGTGCCAGCTCACTCTCCGGACAGGGTTACGAGCAGTACTTC. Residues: CASSLSGQGYEQYF.

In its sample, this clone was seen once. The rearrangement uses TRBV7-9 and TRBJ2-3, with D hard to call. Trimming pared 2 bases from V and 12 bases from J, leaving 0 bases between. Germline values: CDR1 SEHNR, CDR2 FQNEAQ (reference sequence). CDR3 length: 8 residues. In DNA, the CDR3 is TGTGCCAGCAGCTTACAGTATTTT. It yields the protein CASSLQYF.

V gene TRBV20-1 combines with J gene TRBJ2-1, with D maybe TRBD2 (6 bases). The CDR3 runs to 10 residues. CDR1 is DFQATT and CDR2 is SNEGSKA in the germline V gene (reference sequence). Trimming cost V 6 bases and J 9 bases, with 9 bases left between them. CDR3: CSASGGEQFF. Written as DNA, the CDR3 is TGCAGTGCATCCGGGGGTGAGCAGTTCTTC.

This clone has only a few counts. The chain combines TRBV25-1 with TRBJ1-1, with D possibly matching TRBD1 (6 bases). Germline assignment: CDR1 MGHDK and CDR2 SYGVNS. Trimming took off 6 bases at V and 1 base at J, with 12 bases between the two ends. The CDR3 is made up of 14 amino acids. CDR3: CASSPQGRNTEAFF. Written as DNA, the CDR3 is TGTGCCAGCAGCCCCCAGGGGAGGAACACTGAAGCTTTCTTT.

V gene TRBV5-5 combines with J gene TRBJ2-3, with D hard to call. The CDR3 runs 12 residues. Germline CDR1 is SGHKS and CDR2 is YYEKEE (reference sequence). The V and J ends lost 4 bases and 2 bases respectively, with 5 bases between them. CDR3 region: CASSQYTDTQYF. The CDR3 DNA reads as TGTGCCAGCAGCCAGTACACAGATACGCAGTATTTT.

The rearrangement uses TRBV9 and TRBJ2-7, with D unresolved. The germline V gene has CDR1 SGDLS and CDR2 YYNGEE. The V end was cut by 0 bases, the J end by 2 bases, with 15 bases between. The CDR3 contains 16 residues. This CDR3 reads CASSVGLRPSPYEQYF. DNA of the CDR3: TGTGCCAGCAGCGTAGGACTCCGGCCGTCCCCCTACGAGCAGTACTTC. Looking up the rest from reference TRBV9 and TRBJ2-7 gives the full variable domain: DSGVTQTPKHLITATGQRVTLRCSPRSGDLSVYWYQQSLDQGLQFLIQYYNGEERAKGNILERFSAQQFPDLHSELNLSSLELGDSALYFCASSVGLRPSPYEQYFGPGTRLTVT.

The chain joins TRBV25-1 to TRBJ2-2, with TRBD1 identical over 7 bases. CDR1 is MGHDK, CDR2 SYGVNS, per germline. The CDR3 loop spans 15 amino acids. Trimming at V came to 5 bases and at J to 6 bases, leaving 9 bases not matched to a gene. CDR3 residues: CASSPRGRIPGELFF. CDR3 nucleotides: TGTGCCAGCAGTCCTAGGGGGCGGATTCCCGGGGAGCTGTTTTTT.

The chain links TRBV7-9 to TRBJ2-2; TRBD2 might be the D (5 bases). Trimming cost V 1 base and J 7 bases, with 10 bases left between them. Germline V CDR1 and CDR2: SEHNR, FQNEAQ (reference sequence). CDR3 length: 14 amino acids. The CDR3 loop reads CASSLESAGGELFF. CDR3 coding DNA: TGTGCCAGCAGCTTAGAGAGCGCGGGCGGGGAGCTGTTTTTT.

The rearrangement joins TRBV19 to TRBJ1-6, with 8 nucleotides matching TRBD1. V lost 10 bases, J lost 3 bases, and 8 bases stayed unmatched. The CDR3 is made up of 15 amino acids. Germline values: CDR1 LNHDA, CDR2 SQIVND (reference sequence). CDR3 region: CATQADRGYNSPLHF. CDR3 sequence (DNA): TGTGCCACCCAAGCCGACAGGGGCTATAATTCACCCCTCCACTTT.

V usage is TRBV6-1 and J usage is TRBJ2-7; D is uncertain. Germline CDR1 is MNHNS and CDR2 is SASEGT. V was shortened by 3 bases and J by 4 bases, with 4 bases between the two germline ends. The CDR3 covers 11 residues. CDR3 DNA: TGTGCCAGCAGTGACAGGTACGAGCAGTACTTC. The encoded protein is CASSDRYEQYF.

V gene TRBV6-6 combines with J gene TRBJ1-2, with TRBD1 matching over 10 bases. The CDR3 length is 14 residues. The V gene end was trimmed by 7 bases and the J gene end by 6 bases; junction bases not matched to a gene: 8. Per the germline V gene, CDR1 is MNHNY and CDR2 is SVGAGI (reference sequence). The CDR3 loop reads CASKTGGLLDGYTF. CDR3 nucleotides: TGTGCCAGCAAGACAGGGGGCCTTCTTGATGGCTACACCTTC.

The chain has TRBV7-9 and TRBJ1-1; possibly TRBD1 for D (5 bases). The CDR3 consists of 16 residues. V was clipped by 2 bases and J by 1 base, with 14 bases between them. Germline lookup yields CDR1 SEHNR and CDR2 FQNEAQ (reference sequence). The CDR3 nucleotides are TGTGCCAGCAGCTTACAGGGTATGGTTCCGAACACTGAAGCTTTCTTT. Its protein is CASSLQGMVPNTEAFF. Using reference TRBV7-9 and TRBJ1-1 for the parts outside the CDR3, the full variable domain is DTGVSQNPRHKITKRGQNVTFRCDPISEHNRLYWYRQTLGQGPEFLTYFQNEAQLEKSRLLSDRFSAERPKGSFSTLEIQRTEQGDSAMYLCASSLQGMVPNTEAFFGQGTRLTVV.

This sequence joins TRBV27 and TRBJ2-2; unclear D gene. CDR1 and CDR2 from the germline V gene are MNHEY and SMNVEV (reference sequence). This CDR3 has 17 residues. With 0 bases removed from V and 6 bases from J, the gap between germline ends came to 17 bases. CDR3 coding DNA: TGTGCCAGCAGTTTATCGCAAATTAGGAATAGGGCCGGGGAGCTGTTTTTT. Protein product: CASSLSQIRNRAGELFF.

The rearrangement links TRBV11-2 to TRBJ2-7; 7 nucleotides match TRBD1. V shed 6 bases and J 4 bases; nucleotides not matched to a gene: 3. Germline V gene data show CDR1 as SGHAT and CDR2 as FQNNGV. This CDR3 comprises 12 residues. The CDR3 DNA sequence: TGTGCCAGCAGACGACAGGGATACGAGCAGTACTTC. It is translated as CASRRQGYEQYF.

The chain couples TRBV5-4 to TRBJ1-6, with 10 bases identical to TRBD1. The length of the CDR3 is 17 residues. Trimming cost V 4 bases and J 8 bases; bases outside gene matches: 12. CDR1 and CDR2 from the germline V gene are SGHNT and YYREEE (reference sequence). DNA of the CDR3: TGTGCCAGCAGCCCCTGGGACGGACAGGGGGAATATTCACCCCTCCACTTT. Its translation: CASSPWDGQGEYSPLHF.

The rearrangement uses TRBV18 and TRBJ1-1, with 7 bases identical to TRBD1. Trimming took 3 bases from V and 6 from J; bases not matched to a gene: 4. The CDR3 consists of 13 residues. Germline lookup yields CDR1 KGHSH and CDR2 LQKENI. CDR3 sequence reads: CASSPTGTAEAFF. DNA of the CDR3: TGTGCCAGCTCACCCACCGGGACAGCTGAAGCTTTCTTT.

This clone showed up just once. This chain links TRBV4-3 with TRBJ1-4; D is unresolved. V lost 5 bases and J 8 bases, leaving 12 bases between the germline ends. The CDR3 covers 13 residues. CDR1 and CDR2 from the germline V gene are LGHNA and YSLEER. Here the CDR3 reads CASSNLRGEKLFF. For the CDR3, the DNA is TGCGCCAGCAGCAACCTACGAGGGGAAAAACTGTTTTTT.

The CDR3 loop is CAWSVGLGGATEKLFF. DNA for the CDR3: TGTGCCTGGAGTGTAGGTCTTGGGGGGGCGACTGAAAAACTGTTTTTT. The V gene is TRBV30, the J gene TRBJ1-4, with a tentative D call TRBD1 (6 bases). The CDR3 is 16 residues long. V was clipped by 0 bases and J by 7 bases, with 18 bases between them. From germline, CDR1 is GTSNPN and CDR2 SVGIG (reference sequence).

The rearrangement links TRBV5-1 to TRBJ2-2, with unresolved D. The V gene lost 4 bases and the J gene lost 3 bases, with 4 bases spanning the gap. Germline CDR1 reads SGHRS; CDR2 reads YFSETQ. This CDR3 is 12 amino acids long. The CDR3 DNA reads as TGCGCCAGCAGCGTAGACACCGGGGAGCTGTTTTTT. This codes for CASSVDTGELFF. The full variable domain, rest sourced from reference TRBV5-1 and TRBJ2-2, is KAGVTQTPRYLIKTRGQQVTLSCSPISGHRSVSWYQQTPGQGLQFLFEYFSETQRNKGNFPGRFSGRQFSNSRSEMNVSTLELGDSALYLCASSVDTGELFFGEGSRLTVL.

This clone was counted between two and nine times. Written as DNA, the CDR3 is TGTGCCAGCACCTCTTCGGGGTCCAATCAGCCCCAGCATTTT. Translation: CASTSSGSNQPQHF. The chain is built from TRBV6-5 and TRBJ1-5; no firm D call. Per germline, CDR1 MNHEY and CDR2 SVGAGI. The CDR3 extends over 14 amino acids. V shed 7 bases and J shed 3 bases, with 13 bases lying between them.

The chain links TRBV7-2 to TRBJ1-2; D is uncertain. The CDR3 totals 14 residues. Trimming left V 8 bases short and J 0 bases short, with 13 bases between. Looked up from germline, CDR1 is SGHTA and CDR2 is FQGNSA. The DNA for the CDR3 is TGTGCCAGCCGTCTAGGTTCAGCTAACTATGGCTACACCTTC. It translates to CASRLGSANYGYTF.

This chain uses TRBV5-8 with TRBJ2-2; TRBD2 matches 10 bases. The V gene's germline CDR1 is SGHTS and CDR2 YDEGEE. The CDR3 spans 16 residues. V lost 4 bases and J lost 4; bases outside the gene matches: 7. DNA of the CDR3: TGTGCCAGCAGCATTGGGACTAGCGCTGGCACCGGGGAGCTGTTTTTT. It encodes CASSIGTSAGTGELFF.

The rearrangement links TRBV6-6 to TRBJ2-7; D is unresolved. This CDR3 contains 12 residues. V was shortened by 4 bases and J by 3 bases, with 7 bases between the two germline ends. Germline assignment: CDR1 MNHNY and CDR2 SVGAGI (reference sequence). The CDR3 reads CASSSQYYEQYF. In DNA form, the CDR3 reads TGTGCCAGCAGTTCACAGTACTACGAGCAGTACTTC.

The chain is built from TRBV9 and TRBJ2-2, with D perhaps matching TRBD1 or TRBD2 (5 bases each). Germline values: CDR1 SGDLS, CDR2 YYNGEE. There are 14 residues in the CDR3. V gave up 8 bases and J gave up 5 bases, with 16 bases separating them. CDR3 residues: CASQPGTSTGELFF. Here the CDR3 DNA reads TGTGCCAGTCAGCCGGGGACGTCTACCGGGGAGCTGTTTTTT.

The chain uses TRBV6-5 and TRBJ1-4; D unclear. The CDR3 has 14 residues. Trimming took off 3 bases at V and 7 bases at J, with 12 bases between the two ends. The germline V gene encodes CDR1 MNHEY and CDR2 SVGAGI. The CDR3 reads CASSYLGPFEKLFF. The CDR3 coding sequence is TGTGCCAGCAGTTATTTGGGTCCATTTGAAAAACTGTTTTTT.

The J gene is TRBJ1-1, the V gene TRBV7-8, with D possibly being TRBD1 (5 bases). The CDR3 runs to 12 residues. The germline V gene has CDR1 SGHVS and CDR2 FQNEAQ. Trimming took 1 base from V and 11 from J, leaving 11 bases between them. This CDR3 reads CASSLVSGVAFF. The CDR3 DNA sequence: TGTGCCAGCAGCTTAGTTTCGGGGGTGGCTTTCTTT.

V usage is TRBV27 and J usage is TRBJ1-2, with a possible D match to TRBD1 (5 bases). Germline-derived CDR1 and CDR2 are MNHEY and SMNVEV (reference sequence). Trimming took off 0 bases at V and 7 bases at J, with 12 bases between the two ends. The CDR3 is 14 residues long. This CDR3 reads CASSLSPGLSGYTF. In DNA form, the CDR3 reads TGTGCCAGCAGTTTATCTCCAGGGCTTAGTGGCTACACCTTC.

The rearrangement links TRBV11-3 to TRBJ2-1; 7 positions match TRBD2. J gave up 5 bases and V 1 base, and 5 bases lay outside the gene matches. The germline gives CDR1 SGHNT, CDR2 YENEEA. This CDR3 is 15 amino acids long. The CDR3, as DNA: TGTGCCAGCAGCTTAGGGACTAGACGAGACAATGAGCAGTTCTTC. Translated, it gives CASSLGTRRDNEQFF.